This T cell receptor (beta chain) stems from a study of control samples from healthy donors and cancer patients. Data came from immunoSEQ multiplex PCR; TCRdb stores just in-frame clones and leaves some out. The sample shows about 150,000 clones, 88% of them seen only once. Germline CDR1 and CDR2: LGHDT and YNNKEL (reference sequence). Trimming took off 3 bases at V and 3 bases at J, with 5 bases between the two ends. The CDR3 consists of 12 residues. The chain combines TRBV3-1 (or the pseudogene TRBV3-2) with TRBJ2-5; D is unclear. The receptor was isolated from a man younger than 35 in good health. Material: blood. CDR3 in amino acids: CASSHPEETQYF. In DNA form, the CDR3 reads TGTGCCAGCAGCCACCCCGAAGAGACCCAGTACTTC.